These 14 T cell receptor beta chains were sequenced from one sample in a study of blood T cell repertoires in COVID-19. The repertoire was sequenced with immunoSEQ multiplex PCR; TCRdb's copy has only in-frame clones and lacks some. The sample lists a few hundred thousand clones, about four fifths seen once, with roughly 4.7% in the top ten. The sequencing input was PBMCs or T cells enriched from blood (not recorded which). These receptors came from a man between 35 and 55 years old who had been exposed to COVID-19.

The rearrangement uses TRBV30 and TRBJ1-6; tentative D call: TRBD1 (5 bases). This CDR3 contains 18 residues. Germline assignment: CDR1 GTSNPN and CDR2 SVGIG (reference sequence). V was cut by 3 bases and J by 0 bases, with 18 bases left in between. The CDR3 is CAWSPRQMKSSYNSPLHF. The CDR3, as DNA: TGTGCCTGGAGCCCCAGACAGATGAAAAGCTCCTATAATTCACCCCTCCACTTT. Full variable domain (remainder filled in from reference TRBV30 and TRBJ1-6): SQTIHQWPATLVQPVGSPLSLECTVEGTSNPNLYWYRQAAGRGLQLLFYSVGIGQISSEVPQNLSASRPQDRQFILSSKKLLLSDSGFYLCAWSPRQMKSSYNSPLHFGNGTRLTVT.

CDR3 region: CASSLDWGGSEAFF. The CDR3 nucleotides read TGCGCCAGCAGCTTGGACTGGGGAGGATCTGAAGCTTTCTTT. The chain uses TRBV5-1 and TRBJ1-1; D gene ambiguous. CDR1 and CDR2 (germline): SGHRS, YFSETQ. The CDR3 spans 14 residues. V shed 0 bases and J shed 6 bases, with 12 bases lying between them.

V is TRBV15 and J is TRBJ2-2, with D tentatively TRBD2 (6 bases). CDR1 is LNHNV and CDR2 is YYDKDF in the germline V gene (reference sequence). This CDR3 has 16 amino acids. Trimming cost V 5 bases and J 3 bases, with 16 bases left between them. The CDR3 spells CATSRRRVWDTGELFF. CDR3 nucleotides: TGTGCCACCAGCCGGCGGAGGGTTTGGGACACCGGGGAGCTGTTTTTT. Full variable domain (remainder filled in from reference TRBV15 and TRBJ2-2): DAMVIQNPRYQVTQFGKPVTLSCSQTLNHNVMYWYQQKSSQAPKLLFHYYDKDFNNEADTPDNFQSRRPNTSFCFLDIRSPGLGDTAMYLCATSRRRVWDTGELFFGEGSRLTVL.

This clone has only a few counts. CDR3 in amino acids: CASSFSLGTGELFF. The DNA for the CDR3 is TGTGCCAGCAGCTTCTCCCTAGGAACCGGGGAGCTGTTTTTT. J is TRBJ2-2 and V is TRBV5-6; D call uncertain. The CDR3 length is 14 residues. In germline, CDR1 is SGHDT, CDR2 YYEEEE. Deletions cut 2 bases from V and 5 bases from J, with 10 bases between.

The V gene is TRBV4-1, the J gene TRBJ1-1; D possibly corresponds to TRBD1 (6 bases). The CDR3 length is 16 residues. The ends were cut back, 5 bases at V and 0 bases at J, with 16 bases in the middle. Germline loops: CDR1 MGHRA, CDR2 YSYEKL. The CDR3 bases are TGCGCCAGCAGCTTGCGGGCAGGGGATGTGAACACTGAAGCTTTCTTT. Its protein product is CASSLRAGDVNTEAFF.

This chain connects TRBV19 to TRBJ2-6; D gene unclear. Germline V gene sequence: CDR1 LNHDA, CDR2 SQIVND (reference sequence). V dropped 5 bases and J dropped 4 bases, with 18 bases sitting between them. CDR3 length: 17 residues. The DNA of the CDR3 is TGTGCCAGTAGTGCCCCACGTTTCGGGTTGGGGGCCAACGTCCTGACTTTC. Translation gives CASSAPRFGLGANVLTF.

This clone was observed a single time. The chain employs TRBV21-1 and TRBJ2-2; the DNA was not compared with TRBD1, the D call given in the table. TRBV21-1 is deemed a pseudogene. The CDR3 is 14 residues long. This CDR3 is CARRGTANTGELFF. Here the CDR3 DNA reads TGTGCCAGGAGGGGGACAGCGAACACCGGGGAGCTGTTTTTT.

The chain has TRBV2 and TRBJ2-3, with 7 bases lining up with TRBD2. J lost 2 bases, V lost 9 bases, and 8 bases had no gene match. The germline gives CDR1 SNHLY, CDR2 FYNNEI. CDR3 size: 14 residues. CDR3 protein: CASLLAEPTDTQYF. The CDR3 DNA reads as TGTGCCAGTCTTCTAGCGGAACCCACAGATACGCAGTATTTT.

This clone was recorded once. The CDR3 sequence is CSVERADTQYF. In DNA form, the CDR3 reads TGCAGCGTTGAACGGGCAGATACGCAGTATTTT. The J gene is TRBJ2-3, the V gene TRBV29-1; D call uncertain. The CDR3 has 11 residues. Trimming left V 2 bases short and J 4 bases short, with 4 bases between. Germline V CDR1 and CDR2: SQVTM, ANQGSEA.

V and J are TRBV6-2 or TRBV6-3 and TRBJ2-5, with D unclear. V gave up 6 bases and J gave up 4 bases, with 9 bases separating them. This CDR3 has 12 amino acids. Germline V gene sequence: CDR1 MNHEY, CDR2 SVGEGT. The CDR3 DNA sequence: TGTGCCAGCAGCCCAGTGGCAGAGACCCAGTACTTC. Its protein is CASSPVAETQYF.

The V and J genes are TRBV7-8 and TRBJ1-5, with no clear D. The CDR3 is made up of 13 amino acids. Germline values: CDR1 SGHVS, CDR2 FQNEAQ. V shed 4 bases and J shed 3 bases, with 7 bases lying between them. The CDR3: CASSWSYNQPQHF. Written as DNA, the CDR3 is TGTGCCAGCAGCTGGAGTTACAATCAGCCCCAGCATTTT.

The V gene is TRBV27, the J gene TRBJ2-3, with 7 bases identical to TRBD2. The V and J ends lost 1 base and 3 bases, in that order; junction bases with no gene match: 1. This CDR3 contains 14 residues. Germline assignment: CDR1 MNHEY and CDR2 SMNVEV (reference sequence). The CDR3 sequence is CASSLWGGTDTQYF. The CDR3 nucleotides read TGTGCCAGCAGTTTATGGGGGGGAACAGATACGCAGTATTTT.

The chain has TRBV3-1 (or the pseudogene TRBV3-2) and TRBJ2-7, with TRBD2 as a possible D gene (6 bases). CDR1 is LGHDT and CDR2 is YNNKEL in the germline V gene (reference sequence). The CDR3 extends over 18 amino acids. The V gene lost 4 bases and the J gene lost 5 bases, with 27 bases spanning the gap. Written as DNA, the CDR3 is TGTGCCAGCAGCCCTTCGGTGGGGTTTCGGACTAACCTAAACGAGCAGTACTTC. This translates into CASSPSVGFRTNLNEQYF.

This clone has a single count. The chain is built from TRBV2 and TRBJ1-2; D is unresolved. V was clipped by 4 bases and J by 7 bases, with 13 bases between them. The CDR3 spans 13 residues. Germline CDR1 reads SNHLY; CDR2 reads FYNNEI. CDR3 loop: CASSGESLSGYTF. In DNA form, the CDR3 reads TGTGCCAGCAGTGGGGAGAGCTTGAGTGGCTACACCTTC.